These T cell receptor beta chains were read from a single sample in a study of cytomegalovirus exposure and HLA in healthy donors. The repertoire was sequenced with immunoSEQ multiplex PCR; TCRdb's copy has only in-frame clones and lacks some. The repertoire holds under 95,000 clones, over 70% seen once, with 0.8% to 1.1% in the top ten. Sample: PBMCs. The receptors here all came from a male donor in good health and CMV-seronegative. Both conserved end residues are part of each CDR3. D genes are given only for firm matches. Expanded clones get a size class; other rows say once, few or many, or leave the size out.

d_call	v_call	clone_size	j_call	cdr3_nt	cdr3_aa
-	TRBV5-1	-	TRBJ1-3	TGCGCCAGCAGCTTGGTTCCAGTCTCTGGAAACACCATATATTTT	CASSLVPVSGNTIYF
TRBD1	TRBV30	-	TRBJ1-2	TGTGCCTTCGGGACAGGGGATGGGGGCTACACCTTC	CAFGTGDGGYTF
TRBD2	TRBV7-2	-	TRBJ2-1	TGTGCCAGCAGCTTAAGCGGGAGGGGCAATGAGCAGTTCTTC	CASSLSGRGNEQFF
TRBD2	TRBV27	few	TRBJ2-5	TGTGCCAGCAGCCGGACTAGCTCCCCGGGGGGGGCCCAGTACTTC	CASSRTSSPGGAQYF
-	TRBV6-1	-	TRBJ1-1	TGTGCCAGCAGCCCAAGGGAGGGTGGGAGGACTGAAGCTTTCTTT	CASSPREGGRTEAFF
-	TRBV5-6	-	TRBJ2-7	TGTGCCAGCAGCTTGGGAGGGCGCCTTGATAATGTCGAGCAGTACTTC	CASSLGGRLDNVEQYF
-	TRBV28	-	TRBJ2-7	TGTGCCAGCAGTACCCCCCAGGCCTTCTACGAGCAGTACTTC	CASSTPQAFYEQYF
TRBD1	TRBV5-4	-	TRBJ1-2	TGTGCCAGCAGCTTGGGGCAGGGGGTAAACTATGGCTACACCTTC	CASSLGQGVNYGYTF
TRBD1	TRBV6-5	-	TRBJ1-5	TGTGCCAGCAGAACTTCAGGGGGCCAGCCCCAGCATTTT	CASRTSGGQPQHF
-	TRBV18	-	TRBJ2-5	TGTGCCAGCTCACCACCGGGCGAGACCCAGTACTTC	CASSPPGETQYF
TRBD2	TRBV10-3	-	TRBJ2-5	TGTGCCATCAGTGAGGCTAGCGGGAATGGTGAAACCCAGTACTTC	CAISEASGNGETQYF
-	TRBV6-5	-	TRBJ2-3	TGTGCCAGCAGTTACTCTTACGGACAGCCAGATACGCAGTATTTT	CASSYSYGQPDTQYF
-	TRBV30	once	TRBJ2-2	TGTGCCTGGAGGGAGGGGCAGACGAACACCGGGGAGCTGTTTTTT	CAWREGQTNTGELFF
-	TRBV6-1	-	TRBJ2-7	TGTGCCAGCAGTGAAGCCCTAGCACTAGTCTACGAGCAGTACTTC	CASSEALALVYEQYF
-	TRBV19	-	TRBJ2-7	TGTGCCAGTAGTAGGGCAGACGAGCAGTACTTC	CASSRADEQYF
-	TRBV9	-	TRBJ2-1	TGTGCCAGCAGCGTTGGACAGTACAATGAGCAGTTCTTC	CASSVGQYNEQFF
TRBD1	TRBV19	-	TRBJ2-3	TGTGCCAGTAGTTACACCGGGACAGGGACCACAGATACGCAGTATTTT	CASSYTGTGTTDTQYF
-	TRBV29-1	-	TRBJ1-5	TGCAGCGCAGGCCAGGGCCCCAATCAGCCCCAGAATTTT	CSAGQGPNQPQNF
-	TRBV30	few	TRBJ1-3	TGTGCCTGGAGTGAACAGGCGTACTCTGGAAACACCATATATTTT	CAWSEQAYSGNTIYF
-	TRBV7-9	few	TRBJ1-3	TGTTCCAGCAGCTCCGGGAGGAACACCATATATTTT	CSSSSGRNTIYF
TRBD1	TRBV7-3	-	TRBJ2-3	TGTGCCAGCAGCTCCGGGACAGGGGCAGATACGCAGTATTTT	CASSSGTGADTQYF
-	TRBV2	-	TRBJ2-5	TGTGCCAGCAGGGAGAAATATTTACAAGAGACCCAGTACTTC	CASREKYLQETQYF
-	TRBV4-2	few	TRBJ2-7	TGTGCCAGCAGCCAAGAGGTGGGGAGCTCCTACGAGCAGTACTTC	CASSQEVGSSYEQYF
-	TRBV15	-	TRBJ2-7	TGTGCCACCAGCAGAGATCTAGGTAGCTCCTACGAGCAGTACTTC	CATSRDLGSSYEQYF
-	TRBV5-1	-	TRBJ2-7	TGCGCCAGCAGGGACACTTACGAGCAGTACTTC	CASRDTYEQYF
TRBD1	TRBV5-1	-	TRBJ2-7	TGCGCCAGCAGCTCGTGGGACAGATCCTACGAGCAGTACTTC	CASSSWDRSYEQYF
-	TRBV18	-	TRBJ2-3	TGTGCCAGCTCACCCCTAGGGGGGGGGAGCACAGATACGCAGTATTTT	CASSPLGGGSTDTQYF
-	TRBV6-1	-	TRBJ1-3	TGTGCCAGCAGTGACCGCGGATACCTCTCTGGAAACACCATATATTTT	CASSDRGYLSGNTIYF